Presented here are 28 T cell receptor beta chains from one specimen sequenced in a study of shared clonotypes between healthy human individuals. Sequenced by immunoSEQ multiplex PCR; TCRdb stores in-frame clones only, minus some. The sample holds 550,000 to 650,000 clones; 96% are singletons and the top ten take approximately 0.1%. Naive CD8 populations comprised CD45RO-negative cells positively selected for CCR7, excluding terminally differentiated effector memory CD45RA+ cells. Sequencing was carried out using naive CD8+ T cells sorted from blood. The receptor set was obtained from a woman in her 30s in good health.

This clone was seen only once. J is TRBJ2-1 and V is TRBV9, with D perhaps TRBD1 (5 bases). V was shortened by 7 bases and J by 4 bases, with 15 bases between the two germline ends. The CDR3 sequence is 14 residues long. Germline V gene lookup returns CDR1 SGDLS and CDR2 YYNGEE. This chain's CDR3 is CASSGPPGYNEQFF. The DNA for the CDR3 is TGTGCCAGCTCAGGGCCTCCAGGTTACAATGAGCAGTTCTTC.

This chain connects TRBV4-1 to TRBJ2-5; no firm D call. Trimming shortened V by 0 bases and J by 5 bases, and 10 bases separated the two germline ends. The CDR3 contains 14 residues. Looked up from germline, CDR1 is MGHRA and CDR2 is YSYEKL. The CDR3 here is CASSQEFTGETQYF. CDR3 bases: TGCGCCAGCAGCCAAGAGTTTACCGGGGAGACCCAGTACTTC.

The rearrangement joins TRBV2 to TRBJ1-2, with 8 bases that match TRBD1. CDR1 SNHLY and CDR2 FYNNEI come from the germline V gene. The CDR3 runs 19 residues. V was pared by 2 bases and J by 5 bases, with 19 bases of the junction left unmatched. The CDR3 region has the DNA TGTGCCAGCAGTGAACCAGGGGGCAGCGGCGGGTGGTATGATTATGGCTACACCTTC. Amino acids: CASSEPGGSGGWYDYGYTF.

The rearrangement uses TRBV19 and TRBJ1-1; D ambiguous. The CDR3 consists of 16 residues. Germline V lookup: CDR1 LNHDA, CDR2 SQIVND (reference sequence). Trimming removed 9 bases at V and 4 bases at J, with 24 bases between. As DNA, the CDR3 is TGTGCCAGACCTCCCCCCATAACCGGGGAGGGCACTGAAGCTTTCTTT. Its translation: CARPPPITGEGTEAFF.

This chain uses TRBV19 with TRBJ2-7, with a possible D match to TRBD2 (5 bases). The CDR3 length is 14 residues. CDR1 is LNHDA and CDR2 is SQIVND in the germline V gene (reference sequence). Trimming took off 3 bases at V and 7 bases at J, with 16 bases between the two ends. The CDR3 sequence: CASSMQADEGEQYF. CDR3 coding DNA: TGTGCCAGTAGTATGCAAGCGGATGAAGGAGAGCAGTACTTC.

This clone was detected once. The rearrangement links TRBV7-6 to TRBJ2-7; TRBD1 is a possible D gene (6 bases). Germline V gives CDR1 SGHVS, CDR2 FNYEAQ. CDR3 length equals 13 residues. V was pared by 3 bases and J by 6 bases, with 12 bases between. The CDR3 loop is CASSFGQTSEQYF. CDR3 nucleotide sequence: TGTGCCAGCAGCTTCGGACAGACGAGCGAGCAGTACTTC.

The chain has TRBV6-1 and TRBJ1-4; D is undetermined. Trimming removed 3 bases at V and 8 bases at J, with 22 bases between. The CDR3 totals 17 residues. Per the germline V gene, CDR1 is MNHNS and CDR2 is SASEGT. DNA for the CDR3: TGTGCCAGCAGTGACCCCTATGGGGAGAGGACGGGCGAAAAACTGTTTTTT. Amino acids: CASSDPYGERTGEKLFF.

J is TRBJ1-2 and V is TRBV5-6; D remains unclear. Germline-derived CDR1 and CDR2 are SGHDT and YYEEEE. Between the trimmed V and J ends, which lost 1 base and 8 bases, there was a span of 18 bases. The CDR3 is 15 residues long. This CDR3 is CASSLWADVGKGYTF. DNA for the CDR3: TGTGCCAGCAGCTTGTGGGCGGACGTCGGTAAAGGCTACACCTTC. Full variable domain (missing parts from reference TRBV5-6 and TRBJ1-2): DAGVTQSPTHLIKTRGQQVTLRCSPKSGHDTVSWYQQALGQGPQFIFQYYEEEERQRGNFPDRFSGHQFPNYSSELNVNALLLGDSALYLCASSLWADVGKGYTFGSGTRLTVV.

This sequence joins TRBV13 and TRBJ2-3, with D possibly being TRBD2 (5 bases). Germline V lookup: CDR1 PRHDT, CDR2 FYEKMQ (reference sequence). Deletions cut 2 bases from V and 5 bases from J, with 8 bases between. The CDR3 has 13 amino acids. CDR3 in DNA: TGTGCCAGCAGCTTACTAGCCGAAGATACGCAGTATTTT. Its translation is CASSLLAEDTQYF.

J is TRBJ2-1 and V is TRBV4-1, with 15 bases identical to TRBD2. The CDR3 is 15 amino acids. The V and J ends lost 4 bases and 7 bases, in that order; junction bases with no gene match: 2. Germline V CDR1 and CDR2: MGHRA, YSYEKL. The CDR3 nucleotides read TGCGCCAGCAGCCCGGGACTAGCGGGAGGAAATGAGCAGTTCTTC. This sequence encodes CASSPGLAGGNEQFF.

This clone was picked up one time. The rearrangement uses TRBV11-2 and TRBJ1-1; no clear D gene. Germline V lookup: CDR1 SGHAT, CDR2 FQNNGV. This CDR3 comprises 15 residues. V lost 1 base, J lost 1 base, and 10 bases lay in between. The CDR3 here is CASSLVWTRNTEAFF. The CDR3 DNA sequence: TGTGCCAGCAGCTTAGTTTGGACGAGGAACACTGAAGCTTTCTTT.

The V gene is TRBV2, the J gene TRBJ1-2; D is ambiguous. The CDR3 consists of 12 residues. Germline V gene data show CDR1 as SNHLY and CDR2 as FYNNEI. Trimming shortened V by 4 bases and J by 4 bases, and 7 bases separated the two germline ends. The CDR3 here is CASSGHFYGYTF. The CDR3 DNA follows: TGTGCCAGCAGTGGACACTTCTATGGCTACACCTTC.

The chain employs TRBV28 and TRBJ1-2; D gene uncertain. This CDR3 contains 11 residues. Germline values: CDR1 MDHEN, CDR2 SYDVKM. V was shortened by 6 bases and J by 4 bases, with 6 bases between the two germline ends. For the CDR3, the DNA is TGTGCCAGCAGCGACCCCTATGGCTACACCTTC. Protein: CASSDPYGYTF.

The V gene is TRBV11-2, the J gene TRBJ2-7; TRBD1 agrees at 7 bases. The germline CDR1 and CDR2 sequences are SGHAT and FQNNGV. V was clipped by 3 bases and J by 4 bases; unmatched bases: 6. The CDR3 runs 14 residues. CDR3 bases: TGTGCCAGCAGCTTCCCCGGGACAGATTACGAGCAGTACTTC. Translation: CASSFPGTDYEQYF.

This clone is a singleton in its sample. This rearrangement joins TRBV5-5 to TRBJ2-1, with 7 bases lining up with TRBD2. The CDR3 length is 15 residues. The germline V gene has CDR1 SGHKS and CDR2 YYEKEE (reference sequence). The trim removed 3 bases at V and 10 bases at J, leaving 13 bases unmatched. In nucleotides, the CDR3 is TGTGCCAGCAGCTCCGCCCCTCTAGCGGCCCTAGAGCAGTTCTTC. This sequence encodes CASSSAPLAALEQFF.

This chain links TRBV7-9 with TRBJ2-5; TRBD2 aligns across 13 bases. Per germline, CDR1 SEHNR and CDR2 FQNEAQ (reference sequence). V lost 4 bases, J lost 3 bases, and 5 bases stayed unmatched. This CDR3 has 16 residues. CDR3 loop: CASSSGLAGDKETQYF. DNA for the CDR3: TGTGCCAGCAGCTCAGGACTAGCGGGAGACAAAGAGACCCAGTACTTC.

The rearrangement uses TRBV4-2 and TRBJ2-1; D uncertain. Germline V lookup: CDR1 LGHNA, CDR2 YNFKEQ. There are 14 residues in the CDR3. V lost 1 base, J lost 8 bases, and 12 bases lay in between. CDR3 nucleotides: TGTGCCAGCAGCCAAGGAGTAGGAGTCGATGAGCAGTTCTTC. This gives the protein CASSQGVGVDEQFF.

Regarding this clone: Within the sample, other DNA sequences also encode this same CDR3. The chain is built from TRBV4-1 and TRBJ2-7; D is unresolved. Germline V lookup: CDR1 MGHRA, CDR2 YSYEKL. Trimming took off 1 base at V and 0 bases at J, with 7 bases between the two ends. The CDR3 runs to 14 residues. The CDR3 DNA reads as TGCGCCAGCAGCCAAGGACTCAGCTCCTACGAGCAGTACTTC. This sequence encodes CASSQGLSSYEQYF.

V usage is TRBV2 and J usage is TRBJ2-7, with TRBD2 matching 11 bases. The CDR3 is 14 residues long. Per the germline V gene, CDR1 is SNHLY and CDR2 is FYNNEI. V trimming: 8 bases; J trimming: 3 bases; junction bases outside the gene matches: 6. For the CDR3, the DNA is TGTGCCAGCGGGTTGACTAGCGGGATCTACGAGCAGTACTTC. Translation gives CASGLTSGIYEQYF.

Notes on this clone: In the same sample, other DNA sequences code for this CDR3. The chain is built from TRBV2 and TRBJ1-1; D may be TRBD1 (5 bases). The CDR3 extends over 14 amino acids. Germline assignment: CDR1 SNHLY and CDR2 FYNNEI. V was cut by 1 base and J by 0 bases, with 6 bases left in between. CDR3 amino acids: CASSEGQLNTEAFF. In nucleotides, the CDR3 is TGTGCCAGCAGTGAAGGACAGTTGAACACTGAAGCTTTCTTT.

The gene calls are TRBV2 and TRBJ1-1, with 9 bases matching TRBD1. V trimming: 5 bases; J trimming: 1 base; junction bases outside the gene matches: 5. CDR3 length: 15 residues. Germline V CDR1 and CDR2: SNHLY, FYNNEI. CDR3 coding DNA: TGTGCCAGCAGTCGGGACAGGGTAGCGAACACTGAAGCTTTCTTT. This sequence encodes CASSRDRVANTEAFF.

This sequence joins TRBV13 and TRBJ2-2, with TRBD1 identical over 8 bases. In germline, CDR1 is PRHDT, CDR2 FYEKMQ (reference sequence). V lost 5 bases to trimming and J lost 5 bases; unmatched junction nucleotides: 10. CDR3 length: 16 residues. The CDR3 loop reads CASSPTQGARTGELFF. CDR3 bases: TGTGCCAGCAGCCCTACCCAGGGGGCGCGTACCGGGGAGCTGTTTTTT.

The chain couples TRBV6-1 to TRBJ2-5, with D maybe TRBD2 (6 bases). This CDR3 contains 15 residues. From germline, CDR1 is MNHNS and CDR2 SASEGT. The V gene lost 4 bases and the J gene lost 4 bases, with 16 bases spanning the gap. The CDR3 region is CASSVLRGGVETQYF. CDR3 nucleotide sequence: TGTGCCAGCAGTGTCCTCCGGGGAGGTGTAGAGACCCAGTACTTC.

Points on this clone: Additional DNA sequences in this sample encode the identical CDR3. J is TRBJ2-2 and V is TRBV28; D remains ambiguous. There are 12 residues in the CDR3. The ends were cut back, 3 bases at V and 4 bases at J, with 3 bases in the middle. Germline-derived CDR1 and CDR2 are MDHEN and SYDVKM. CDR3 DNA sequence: TGTGCCAGCAGTTTCGTCACCGGGGAGCTGTTTTTT. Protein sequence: CASSFVTGELFF. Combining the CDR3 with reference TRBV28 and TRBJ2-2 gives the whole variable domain DVKVTQSSRYLVKRTGEKVFLECVQDMDHENMFWYRQDPGLGLRLIYFSYDVKMKEKGDIPEGYSVSREKKERFSLILESASTNQTSMYLCASSFVTGELFFGEGSRLTVL.

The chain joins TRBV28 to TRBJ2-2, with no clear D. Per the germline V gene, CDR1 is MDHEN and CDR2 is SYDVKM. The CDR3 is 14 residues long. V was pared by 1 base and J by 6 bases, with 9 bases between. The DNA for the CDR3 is TGTGCCAGCAGTTTATTGTCCCTAGCCGGGGAGCTGTTTTTT. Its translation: CASSLLSLAGELFF.

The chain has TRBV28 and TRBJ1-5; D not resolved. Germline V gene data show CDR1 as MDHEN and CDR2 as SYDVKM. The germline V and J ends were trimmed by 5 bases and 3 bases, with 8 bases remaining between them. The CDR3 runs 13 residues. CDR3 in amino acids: CASSLWANQPQHF. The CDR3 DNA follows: TGTGCCAGCAGTCTGTGGGCCAATCAGCCCCAGCATTTT.

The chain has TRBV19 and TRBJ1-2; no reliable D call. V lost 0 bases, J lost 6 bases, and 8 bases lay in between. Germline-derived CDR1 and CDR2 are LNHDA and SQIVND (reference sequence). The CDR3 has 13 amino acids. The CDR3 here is CASSIDAGNGYTF. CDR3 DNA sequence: TGTGCCAGTAGTATAGATGCGGGGAATGGCTACACCTTC.

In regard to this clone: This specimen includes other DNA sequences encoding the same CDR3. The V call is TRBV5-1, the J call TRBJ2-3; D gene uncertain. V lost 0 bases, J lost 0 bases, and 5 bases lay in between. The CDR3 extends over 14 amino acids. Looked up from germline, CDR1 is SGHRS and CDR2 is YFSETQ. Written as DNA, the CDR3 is TGCGCCAGCAGCTTGGGGGATAGCACAGATACGCAGTATTTT. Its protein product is CASSLGDSTDTQYF. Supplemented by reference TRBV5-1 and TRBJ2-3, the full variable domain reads KAGVTQTPRYLIKTRGQQVTLSCSPISGHRSVSWYQQTPGQGLQFLFEYFSETQRNKGNFPGRFSGRQFSNSRSEMNVSTLELGDSALYLCASSLGDSTDTQYFGPGTRLTVL.